These T cell receptor beta chains were read from a single sample in a study of blood T cell repertoires in COVID-19. Clones were read by immunoSEQ multiplex PCR, and TCRdb kept only the in-frame ones, dropping some. This sample yields 100,000 to 120,000 clones, of which 75% to 90% are seen a single time; 10% to 15% belongs to the top ten. The sequenced sample was peripheral blood. The source of these receptors is a human donor in a cohort sampled during active COVID-19. CDR3s include the opening cysteine and the closing phenylalanine or tryptophan. The D gene is left open where the match is weak. Clone sizes are given selectively: once, few, many, or a class where the clone is expanded.

j_call	clone_size	v_call	d_call	cdr3_nt	cdr3_aa
TRBJ1-4	once	TRBV5-4	NA	TGTGCCAGCAGCCGCGGGGGGGAGAAACTGTTTTTT	CASSRGGEKLFF
TRBJ1-6	NA	TRBV4-1	TRBD1	TGCGCCAGCACCCCTTTGGACAGGGGTGGATCACCCCTCCACTTT	CASTPLDRGGSPLHF
TRBJ2-1	NA	TRBV6-5	NA	TGTGCCAGCGAGAAGCAGGGACTTGAGCAGTTCTTC	CASEKQGLEQFF
TRBJ1-2	NA	TRBV6-5	NA	TGTGCCAGCAGTTTGACCGGGAACTATGGCTACACCTTC	CASSLTGNYGYTF
TRBJ1-1	few	TRBV5-1	NA	TGCGCCAGCAGCTACCAACCTGCCGGGACAGAAGCTTTCTTT	CASSYQPAGTEAFF
TRBJ2-1	NA	TRBV9	TRBD2	TGTGCCAGCAACGCGGGGGGGCCGGGCAATGAGCAGTTCTTC	CASNAGGPGNEQFF
TRBJ2-4	once	TRBV3-1/TRBV3-2	TRBD2	TGTGCCAGCAGCCCAAGGTTGACTAGCGGGGGCAAAAACATTCAGTACTTC	CASSPRLTSGGKNIQYF
TRBJ1-3	NA	TRBV6-5	NA	TGTGCCAGCAGTTACAAACCAGGCGCCTCTGGAAACACCATATATTTT	CASSYKPGASGNTIYF
TRBJ1-1	NA	TRBV18	TRBD1	TGTGCCAGCTCCCCCGGACAGGGGCGGTACACTGAAGCTTTCTTT	CASSPGQGRYTEAFF
TRBJ1-1	NA	TRBV4-1	NA	TGCGCCAGCAGCCTGGGGCGTCTTGCTTTCTTT	CASSLGRLAFF
TRBJ2-1	NA	TRBV6-2/TRBV6-3	NA	TGTGCCAGCAGTTACCCGGCCTACAATGAGCAGTTCTTC	CASSYPAYNEQFF
TRBJ2-3	once	TRBV15	NA	TGTGCCACCAGCACACAGGGTAGGGGTACGCAGTATTTT	CATSTQGRGTQYF
TRBJ2-1	NA	TRBV6-2/TRBV6-3	TRBD1	TGTGCCAGCAGCGGACAGGCGAACTTGGATGAGCAGTTCTTC	CASSGQANLDEQFF
TRBJ2-3	NA	TRBV6-1	NA	TGTGCCAGCAGTGAGGGCCCTGGGTTCCCAGATACGCAGTATTTT	CASSEGPGFPDTQYF
TRBJ2-1	NA	TRBV19	NA	TGTGCCAGTAGTAACCAAGGACAGCAGAACTACAATGAGCAGTTCTTC	CASSNQGQQNYNEQFF
TRBJ2-2	NA	TRBV19	TRBD1	TGTGCCAGTAGTGGTTGGGACAGGGACGCCGGGGAGCTGTTTTTT	CASSGWDRDAGELFF
TRBJ2-1	NA	TRBV11-2	TRBD2	TGTGCCAGCAGCCCTAGTGGGCGGGGGGCAGGTGAGCAGTTCTTC	CASSPSGRGAGEQFF
TRBJ2-1	NA	TRBV7-2	NA	TGTGCCAGCAGCTTAGCGCCCAGAAGGGGGAATGAGCAGTTCTTC	CASSLAPRRGNEQFF
TRBJ1-2	NA	TRBV6-5	NA	TGTGCCAGCAGTTACGGCTCGGAACAGCTTGACTACACCTTC	CASSYGSEQLDYTF
TRBJ1-1	NA	TRBV21-1	NA	TGTGCCAGCAGCAAAGGGCGTGACAGGGGCCTCAAATGGGACACTGAAGCTTTCTTT	CASSKGRDRGLKWDTEAFF
TRBJ1-5	NA	TRBV2	NA	TGTGCCAGCAGCCTCAGAGGGGCTAGGGGGAATCAGCCCCAGCATTTT	CASSLRGARGNQPQHF
TRBJ1-1	NA	TRBV6-5	NA	TGTGCCAGCAGCCGTGGACAGAACACTGAAGCTTTCTTT	CASSRGQNTEAFF
TRBJ1-3	NA	TRBV7-9	TRBD1	TGTGCCAGCAGCCCGCCCCCGACAGGGTCGATCTCTGGAAACACCATATATTTT	CASSPPPTGSISGNTIYF
TRBJ2-7	NA	TRBV30	NA	TGTGCCTGGAGCGCAGGGAGGAGGGTCTCCTACGAGCAGTACTTC	CAWSAGRRVSYEQYF
TRBJ1-5	NA	TRBV2	NA	TGTGCCAGCAGTGAGACAGGATTACAGCCCCAGCATTTT	CASSETGLQPQHF
TRBJ2-3	NA	TRBV6-5	NA	TGTGCCAGCAGACGCACGCTTCTCGGAGATACGCAGTATTTT	CASRRTLLGDTQYF
TRBJ1-2	NA	TRBV12-3/TRBV12-4	TRBD1	TGTGCCAGCAGCCCGGGACAGGGTTATGGCTACACCTTC	CASSPGQGYGYTF
TRBJ2-3	NA	TRBV27	NA	TGTGCCAGCAGCCGCCAGGCAGATACGCAGTATTTT	CASSRQADTQYF
TRBJ2-4	NA	TRBV18	TRBD1	TGTGCCAGCTCACAGGGGGACAGACAAAACATTCAGTACTTC	CASSQGDRQNIQYF
TRBJ2-3	NA	TRBV5-1	TRBD2	TGCGCCAGCAGCTTGGCAGCGGGGGGCACAGATACGCAGTATTTT	CASSLAAGGTDTQYF
TRBJ2-1	NA	TRBV19	NA	TGTGCCAGTAGTACGACCTCAGGGGGGCGTGAGCAGTTCTTC	CASSTTSGGREQFF
TRBJ2-7	NA	TRBV19	TRBD1	TGTGCCAGTAGTCGGACAGGGAAAAATAACGAGCAGTACTTC	CASSRTGKNNEQYF
TRBJ1-3	NA	TRBV10-3	TRBD1	TGTGCCATCAGTGGGGGACAGGGGGCAACAGGAAACACCATATATTTT	CAISGGQGATGNTIYF
TRBJ1-4	NA	TRBV28	NA	TGTGCCAGCAGCCTAGGACAGCCAGGCGGGGGGAAACTGTTTTTT	CASSLGQPGGGKLFF
TRBJ2-1	NA	TRBV10-1	TRBD2	TGCGCCAGCAGTGATCTAGGACTAGCGGGGAACTACAATGAGCAGTTCTTC	CASSDLGLAGNYNEQFF
TRBJ1-3	NA	TRBV7-2	TRBD1	TGTGCCAGCAGCCTAACCGGGACAGGGTCCATGCGAAACACCATATATTTT	CASSLTGTGSMRNTIYF
TRBJ1-1	many	TRBV20-1	NA	TGCAGTGCTACTGTGAACACTGAAGCTTTCTTT	CSATVNTEAFF
TRBJ2-7	NA	TRBV2	TRBD2	TGTGCCAGCAGTGAAGTTCGCGGGGGGGAACCTGAGCAGTACTTC	CASSEVRGGEPEQYF
TRBJ2-7	NA	TRBV4-3	TRBD1	TGCGCCAGCAGCCAAGAGGTGGACAGGAGGTACGAGCAGTACTTC	CASSQEVDRRYEQYF
TRBJ2-1	NA	TRBV5-1	TRBD2	TGCGCCAGCAAACGGATAGCGGGGAGCTCCTACAATGAGCAGTTCTTC	CASKRIAGSSYNEQFF
TRBJ2-3	NA	TRBV5-4	TRBD2	TGTGCCAGCAGCTCGACTAGCGGGGGAGATACGCAGTATTTT	CASSSTSGGDTQYF
TRBJ1-1	NA	TRBV7-9	TRBD1	TGTGCCAGCAGCTTAGTAGTGACAGGGCAACTTAACACTGAAGCTTTCTTT	CASSLVVTGQLNTEAFF
TRBJ2-7	NA	TRBV11-2	NA	TGTGCCAGCAGTTCCTCTAGCGCGAGCTCCTACGAGCAGTACTTC	CASSSSSASSYEQYF
TRBJ1-1	NA	TRBV3-1/TRBV3-2	NA	TGTGCCAGCAGCCAAGAGATAGCAAACACTGAAGCTTTCTTT	CASSQEIANTEAFF
TRBJ1-5	NA	TRBV6-4	TRBD1	TGTGCCAGCAGTGAGACAGGGGCCAATCAGCCCCAGCATTTT	CASSETGANQPQHF
TRBJ2-1	NA	TRBV5-1	NA	TGCGCCAGCAGCTTGATTCCGGGAAATGAGCAGTTCTTC	CASSLIPGNEQFF
TRBJ2-2	few	TRBV4-1	NA	TGCGCCAGCAGCCAAGCCCCAGTAACCGGGGAGCTGTTTTTT	CASSQAPVTGELFF
TRBJ2-3	NA	TRBV7-2	NA	TGTGCCAGCGGAACCGGGGTAGTCACAGATACGCAGTATTTT	CASGTGVVTDTQYF
TRBJ1-1	NA	TRBV6-5	NA	TGTGCCAGCAGTTACCCAGGGTCCTGGCAGGCTTTCTTT	CASSYPGSWQAFF
TRBJ1-4	NA	TRBV2	NA	TGTGCCAGCAGTTGGACACCTTATGAAAAACTGTTTTTT	CASSWTPYEKLFF
TRBJ2-1	NA	TRBV5-1	TRBD2	TGCGCCAGCAGCCCCACTAGCGGGACCGTCAATGAGCAGTTCTTC	CASSPTSGTVNEQFF
TRBJ2-2	few	TRBV19	TRBD1	TGTGCCAGCCCTACGCCGGACAGGGCCACCGGGGAGCTGTTTTTT	CASPTPDRATGELFF
TRBJ2-2	NA	TRBV4-3	TRBD2	TGCGCCAGCAGCCGAGCTGACGGGGGGGCCCACACCGGGGAGCTGTTTTTT	CASSRADGGAHTGELFF
TRBJ1-1	few	TRBV2	TRBD1	TGTGCCAGCAGTGTAGAAAGACAGGGCACTGAAGCTTTCTTT	CASSVERQGTEAFF
TRBJ2-1	NA	TRBV9	TRBD2	TGTGCCAGCAGCGGCCTTAGCGGGGGGGCTATTGAGCAGTTCTTC	CASSGLSGGAIEQFF